The T cell receptor beta chain under discussion was sequenced for a study of beta chain features in type 1 diabetes (dated by TCRdb to about 2018). Regarding the study in general: Patients and healthy donors did not differ in mean age, gender distribution, total cell number or subset yield. Whereas all 28 donors provided naive and central memory subsets, regulatory and stem cell-like memory subsets were isolated from just 8 patients and roughly 8 healthy donors. A total of about 100,000,000 sorted cells were examined across all samples, and RNA yield correlated strongly with the number of cells per subset. In the study, recently diagnosed type 1 diabetes patients and matched healthy donors were compared on the TCRB repertoires of their sorted circulating CD4+ T cell subsets.

Broad study findings and their caveats: Shorter templates might have been favored by PCR, but patient and control samples were amplified and corrected together, so both groups would have been affected equally by any skew. Because cDNA was sequenced instead of genomic DNA, activated cells with high expression could be over-represented, although the groups did not differ in activation or CD3 levels. HLA sub-analyses involved small numbers of individuals, so any influence of HLA type on TCRB rearrangement remained unresolved. At VDJ recombination sites, type 1 diabetes patients had fewer insertions and more deleted nucleotides, which implies abnormalities in thymic rearrangement. The naive, central memory and regulatory TCRB repertoires appeared to resemble one another more closely among patients than among healthy donors. Type 1 diabetes patients showed a moderate but significant shortening of TCRB CDR3 length in all four CD4+ subsets.

The germline V end is reduced by 1 base and the J end by 5 bases; junction bases left unmatched: 10. CDR1 and CDR2, per the germline V gene, are SGHRS and YFSETQ. The CDR3, from cysteine to phenylalanine, totals 16 residues. Only CDR3 DNA is held: 48 bases, read in frame from base 1. In regard to this clone: Its cognate antigen has yet to be identified. The input lacks base qualities; no much larger clone sits a single base away.

From each donor, a single peripheral blood sample of 100 to 150 mL on average was drawn into heparinised tubes. Using a panel that included CD45RO, CCR7, CD25, CD127, CD95 and CD27, naive, central memory, regulatory and stem cell-like memory CD4+ T cells were sorted on a BD FACSAria II. Every sorted population had a purity above 95%. PBMCs were isolated right away by Lymphoprep density gradient centrifugation and were stained directly, without culture. Samples were stained and sorted in pairs, with one healthy donor and one patient per experiment, so that batch effects were minimized. The entire isolated RNA was reverse transcribed using the High Capacity cDNA Reverse Transcription Kit, and thus expressed TCRB transcripts were sequenced. Deep immunoSEQ sequencing was performed on naive, central memory and regulatory T cell samples, with an average of around 3.5 million total reads per sample. Sorted cells were lysed in RLT buffer and RNA was extracted with DNase-treated RNeasy Micro or Mini kits, depending on cell number. To prevent cross-contamination, each cell subset was processed individually, whereas patient and healthy donor samples were processed jointly. The immunoSEQ multiplex PCR was used to amplify TCRB sequences from cDNA, yielding 87-bp fragments that span the CDR3 region. Sequencing of the amplicons was performed on the Illumina HiSeq platform. In the source study's methods: Synthetic template baselines were used to correct PCR bias computationally, reads within Hamming distance 2 were collapsed, and singletons that could not be merged were discarded. Reads were aligned against IMGT to assign V, D and J genes, CDR3 length and insertions or deletions at six rearrangement sites. Within each subset, clonotype counts were normalized to the number of sorted cells before true diversity and Gini coefficients were calculated with the tcR R package. The overlap coefficient, calculated on TCRB nucleotide sequences, was used to quantify repertoire sharing. Out-of-frame TCRB sequences from naive cells were analyzed to stand in for the pre-selection repertoire. Not all clones reach the TCRdb copy of this immuneACCESS table, which keeps in-frame sequences only. Checked studies attribute under half of the gap to unresolved V genes and leave the rest unexplained. The V and J calls and the clone size are those of that table, but D and trimming were determined from the DNA. The sample data list about 260,000 clones, and around 25% of these were observed just once. The ten largest clones add up to roughly 0.011% of the sample.

Recombination connected TRBV5-1 to TRBJ2-7, with 9 middle bases fitting TRBD2. Sequenced material: naive CD4+ T cells from blood. The cell subset or site label on this specimen signifies: true naive CD4+ T cells. The receptor was derived from a woman in her thirties with type 1 diabetes. The CDR3 is CASSLSGTSKGHEQYF. Read as DNA, the sequence is TGCGCCAGCAGCTTGTCCGGGACTAGCAAAGGCCACGAGCAGTACTTC.